This entry features one T cell receptor beta chain sequence. Its antigen has not been determined. The record has no base qualities; no much larger clone is one base away. In light of the paper, this sample's time point label describes: about 28 days (+/-7) after the second vaccine dose. AZD1222 recipients given second doses at about 4 weeks or at about 12 weeks were pooled, since spike-specific TCR depth and breadth were not found to differ between the two schedules. Vaccinee samples were obtained from the UK trials COV001 and COV002, which included a single-blind randomized controlled phase 2/3 trial of AZD1222 (ChAdOx1 nCoV-19) in healthy adults. For TCRbeta chain sequencing, PBMC samples were collected from trial participants at day 0 and at day 28 after the second dose. The trim is 3 bases for V and 6 bases for J, with a gap of 15 bases between the germline ends. Including cysteine and phenylalanine, the CDR3 has 15 amino acids. Here the CDR3 DNA is all that survives: 45 bases in frame from base 1. The germline V gene provides CDR1 MDHEN and CDR2 SYDVKM.

This entry is derived from a study of T cell responses to AZD1222 COVID-19 vaccine (dated by TCRdb to about 2021). A note on the overall study: TCR sequencing was performed for about 240 trial participants, of whom approximately 200 were given two doses of AZD1222 and around 25 were given two doses of MenACWY control vaccine. Enrollment into the trials was organized by age into subgroups of 18-55, 56-69 and 70-plus years, and those subgroups contained roughly 150, 30 and 60 TCR-sequenced participants, respectively. What the work shows at the level of the full study, not this receptor alone: Participants were mostly white British and included more females than males, and it was suggested by the authors that clonal diversity may have been underestimated. The 56-69-year group was small, and its depth increase did not reach significance, likely because of low power. Because no day 14 peak-response samples were available, repertoires were characterized only after the peak T cell response. Reportedly, almost half of the unique spike-specific TCRs recognized epitopes lying outside the regions that are mutated in the B.1.351 and B.1.1.7 variants. After two AZD1222 doses, spike-specific TCR breadth and depth were significantly higher than at day 0 and than in MenACWY recipients. The vaccine-associated CD4 TCRs covered the entire spike protein, and the dominant responses fell in regions 160-218 and 743-854. Conclusions about previously exposed vaccinees are limited, since just five or six AZD1222 recipients were seropositive for SARS-CoV-2 at baseline.

The CDR3 regions of human TCRbeta chains were analyzed by immunosequencing. The original methods were these. TCRs in the repertoires were matched against a reference library of SARS-CoV-2-specific TCRs that had been generated with the MIRA antigen-specificity platform. Breadth meant the fraction of unique TCRs that were SARS-CoV-2-associated, whereas depth meant the fraction of total T cells that were SARS-CoV-2-associated. Using the MIRA data, each spike-specific TCR was assigned both to the spike region to which the TCR was reactive and to a CD4 or CD8 class. Log10-transformed breadth and depth values were compared by one-way ANOVA with Sidak's multiple comparisons tests. TCRdb took over this immuneACCESS table, retaining in-frame rearrangements with V and J assigned. Such tables are incomplete; in checked studies, under half of the missing clones stem from an unresolved V gene, and the remainder is unexplained. Clone size and V and J calls were adopted from that table, with D and trimming inferred from the DNA. Recorded for this sample are 150,000 to 250,000 clones; 90% to 95% of them occurred a single time. The ten largest account for around 3% of the sample.

The sequencing used peripheral blood, collected 28 days after the second AZD1222 dose. The chain joins TRBV28 to TRBJ2-1; perhaps TRBD2 is the D gene, with 5 bases matching. The receptor comes from an adult who received the AZD1222 COVID-19 vaccine. The CDR3 is CASSLTGGSINEQFF. The DNA is as follows: TGTGCCAGCAGTTTGACGGGTGGGAGTATCAATGAGCAGTTCTTC.